The clone carrying this T cell receptor beta chain has just one count. In germline, CDR1 is GTSNPN, CDR2 SVGIG (reference sequence). This CDR3 comprises 14 residues. V dropped 4 bases and J dropped 0 bases, with 13 bases sitting between them. This sample is drawn from a study of blood T cell repertoires in COVID-19. Study as a whole: Samples representing acute and convalescent COVID-19 were sourced from the United States, Italy and Spain. Sample material is recorded as cDNA or gDNA derived from T cells, B-cell-depleted T cells, or PBMCs.

As originally analysed: For nucleated cells, counts were estimated from reference gene primer amplification. This table comes from immunoSEQ multiplex PCR, and its TCRdb copy is limited to in-frame clones, with some not included. Clone size and the V and J calls come from that table; the DNA yielded D and trimming. The table has 62,000 or so clones, 88% seen once. The TCR sequence derives from a human donor in a cohort sampled during active COVID-19. The sequencing sample was made of peripheral blood. The V gene is TRBV30, the J gene TRBJ2-7; no definite D call. CDR3 sequence (DNA): TGTGCCTGGAAAAAGAATAAGAGCTCCTACGAGCAGTACTTC. Translation: CAWKKNKSSYEQYF.